The sequence of this T cell receptor (beta chain) was determined in a study of blood T cell repertoires in COVID-19 (dated by TCRdb to between 2020 and 2021). In the study overall: Samples from collaborators originated in the United States, Italy and Spain and spanned both the acute and convalescent phases of COVID-19. The sample metadata nearly always contained a de-identified subject ID, COVID-19 status, age in years and sex. Deeply sampled blood TCRbeta repertoires from subjects exposed to, actively infected with, or recovered from COVID-19 were included in the dataset. The material from the prospective study consisted of cDNA or gDNA derived from T cells, B-cell-depleted T cells, or PBMCs. A freely available public database, intended as a resource for researchers studying the immune response to SARS-CoV-2, is where the repertoires were released. Where HLA class I and class II types were available, the types were taken from metadata supplied by the sample provider, not from assay-based typing. The samples were drawn from two sources: the first 160 participants of the ongoing ImmuneRACE study, and about 1,300 subjects contributed by 6 global collaborators.

TCRbeta CDR3 regions were amplified from genomic DNA using the immunoSEQ Assay, a bias-controlled multiplex PCR. The study's processing was this. The number of nucleated cells in each sample was estimated from the amplification of reference gene primers within the assay. To quantify the absolute abundance of each unique TCRbeta CDR3 rearrangement, sequence reads were collapsed and filtered. For each sample, productive Simpson clonality was calculated as the square root of Simpson's diversity index across productive rearrangements. Sourced from immuneACCESS, this table was stored by TCRdb with only in-frame sequences that have V and J called. A share of the clones is absent; for the studies checked, an unresolved V gene accounts for under half, and the remainder has no known explanation. D and trimming come from the DNA, and the V and J calls and clone size come from that table. Across this sample there are approximately 250,000 clones, with roughly 85% seen only once. The ten largest clones add up to 0.85% to 1% of the sample.

Each collaborating institution followed its own protocols to collect whole blood in K2EDTA tubes. Collaborator samples were shipped for TCRbeta analysis as frozen whole blood, isolated PBMCs, or DNA extracted from either sample type. The junction shows trimming of 4 bases on V and 6 bases on J, plus 13 bases between the germline ends. The CDR3 starts with the cysteine, ends with the phenylalanine, and has 13 residues. Only CDR3 DNA is held: 39 bases, read in frame from base 1. CDR1 is given as SGDLS and CDR2 as YYNGEE, both from the germline V gene. Results the study describes overall, beyond this receptor: The quantity of clinical and demographic metadata differed by source and by participant and was supplied without curation.

Worth noting for this clone: The specificity of this receptor is unknown. No qualities accompany the bases; no much larger clone lies one base away.

The chain is assembled from TRBV9 and TRBJ2-5; perhaps TRBD1 is the D gene, with 7 bases matching. This TCR derives from a man aged 35 to 55 with acute or convalescent COVID-19. What was sequenced was peripheral blood. The DNA reads TGTGCCAGCAGCCCAGGGGGGCCGCAGACCCAGTACTTC. Its coded protein is CASSPGGPQTQYF.